This record covers a single T cell receptor (beta chain). Amplification used 60 Vbeta primers and 13 Jbeta primers. Here immunoSEQ multiplex PCR was the method, and the copy in TCRdb shows in-frame clones only, minus some. The sample has around 140,000 clones; roughly 70% are singletons. This sample was taken from a study of cytomegalovirus exposure and HLA in healthy donors. The CDR3 has 13 amino acids. CDR1 is ENHRY, CDR2 SYGVKD, per germline. V was clipped by 8 bases and J by 3 bases, with 12 bases between them. Material: PBMCs. The V and J genes are TRBV10-3 and TRBJ2-3; possible D gene TRBD1, 5 bases. The receptor comes from a man aged 30 to 39 in good health and CMV-seronegative. CDR3 region: CAILPDRTDTQYF. The DNA of the CDR3 is TGTGCCATCCTTCCTGACAGAACAGATACGCAGTATTTT.